This paragraph reports one TCR beta chain. Its antigen is undetermined. This record comes from a study of T cells expressing NK-cell markers. Overall study context: Sorted CD3+CD56+NKG2C+, CD3+CD56+NKG2C- and CD3+CD56-NKG2C+ T-cell subsets were beta-chain profiled. Overall study findings and caveats: Expanded NKG2C+ T cell clones were not confirmed as HCMV-specific. Four of the donors also had these clonotypes leading their CD3+CD56-NKG2C+ fraction.

TCRdb re-called the 5' RACE reads; one entry per CDR3 protein, DNA not given. The sample shows about 430,000 distinct CDR3 sequences, and roughly 1.4% sits with its ten largest clones. Looked up from germline, CDR1 is MNHEY and CDR2 is SVGEGT. CDR3 length: 16 residues. The sequenced sample was blood T cells: a sorted CD56 or NKG2C T cell subset, CD4+ or CD8+ T cells, or bulk PBMC T cells (not recorded which). The J gene is TRBJ2-1, the V gene TRBV6-2 or TRBV6-3; TCRdb indicates TRBD1, and absent DNA this call remains unverified. This receptor was obtained from a woman aged 45-60 years in good health. The CDR3 loop is CASSPLWIQPYNEQFF.